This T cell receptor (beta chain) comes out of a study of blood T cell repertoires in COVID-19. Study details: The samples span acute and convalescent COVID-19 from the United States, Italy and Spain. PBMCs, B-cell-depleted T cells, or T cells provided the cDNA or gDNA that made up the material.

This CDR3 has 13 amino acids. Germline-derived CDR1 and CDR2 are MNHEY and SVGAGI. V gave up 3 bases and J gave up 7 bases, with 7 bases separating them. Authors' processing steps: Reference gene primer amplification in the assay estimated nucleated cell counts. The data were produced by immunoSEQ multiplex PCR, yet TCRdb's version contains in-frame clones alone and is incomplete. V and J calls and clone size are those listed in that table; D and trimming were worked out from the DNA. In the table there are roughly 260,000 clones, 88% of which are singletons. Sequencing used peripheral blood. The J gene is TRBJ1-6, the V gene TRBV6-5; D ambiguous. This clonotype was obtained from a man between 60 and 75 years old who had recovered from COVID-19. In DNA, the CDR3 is TGTGCCAGCAGTTATTTGCGGAATTCACCCCTCCACTTT. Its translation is CASSYLRNSPLHF.